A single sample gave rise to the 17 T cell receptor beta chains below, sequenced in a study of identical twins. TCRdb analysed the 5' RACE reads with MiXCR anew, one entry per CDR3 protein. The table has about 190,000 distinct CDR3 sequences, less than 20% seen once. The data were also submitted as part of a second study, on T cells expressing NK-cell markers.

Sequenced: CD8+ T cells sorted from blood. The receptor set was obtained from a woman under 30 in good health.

CDR3 protein: CSVEGGTQYEQYF. The CDR3 DNA is TGCAGCGTTGAAGGGGGCACGCAATACGAGCAGTACTTC. The chain is built from TRBV29-1 and TRBJ2-7, with TRBD1 as a possible D gene (5 bases). CDR3 length: 13 amino acids. CDR1 is SQVTM and CDR2 is ANQGSEA in the germline V gene. V was clipped by 1 base and J by 4 bases, with 11 bases between them.

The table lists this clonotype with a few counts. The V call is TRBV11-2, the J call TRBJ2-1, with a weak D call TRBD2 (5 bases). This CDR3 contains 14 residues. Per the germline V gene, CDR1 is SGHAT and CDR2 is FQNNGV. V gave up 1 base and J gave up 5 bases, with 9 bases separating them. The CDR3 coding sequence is TGTGCCAGCAGCTTAGCCCTCGGGGACAATGAGCAGTTCTTC. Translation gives CASSLALGDNEQFF.

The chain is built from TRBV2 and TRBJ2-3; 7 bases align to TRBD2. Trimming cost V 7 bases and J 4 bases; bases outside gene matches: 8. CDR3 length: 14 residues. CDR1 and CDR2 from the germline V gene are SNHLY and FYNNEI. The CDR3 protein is CASNGGTSPDTQYF. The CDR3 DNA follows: TGTGCCAGCAACGGGGGGACTTCGCCAGATACGCAGTATTTT.

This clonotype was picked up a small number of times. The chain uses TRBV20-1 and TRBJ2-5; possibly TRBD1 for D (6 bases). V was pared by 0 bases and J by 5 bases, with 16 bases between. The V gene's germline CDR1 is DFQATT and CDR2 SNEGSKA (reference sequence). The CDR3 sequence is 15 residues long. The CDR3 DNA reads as TGCAGTGCTAGAGAATGGGGGCCCGATGGGGAGACCCAGTACTTC. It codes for CSAREWGPDGETQYF.

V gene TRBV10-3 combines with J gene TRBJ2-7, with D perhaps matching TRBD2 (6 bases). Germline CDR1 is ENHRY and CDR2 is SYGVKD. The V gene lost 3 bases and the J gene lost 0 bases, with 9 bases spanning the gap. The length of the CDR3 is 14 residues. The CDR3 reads CAISEEGGSYEQYF. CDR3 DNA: TGTGCCATCAGTGAAGAGGGAGGCTCCTACGAGCAGTACTTC.

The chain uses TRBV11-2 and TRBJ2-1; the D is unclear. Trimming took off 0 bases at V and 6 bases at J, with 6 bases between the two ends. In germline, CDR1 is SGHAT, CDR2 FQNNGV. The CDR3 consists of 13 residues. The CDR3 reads CASSLDGLNEQFF. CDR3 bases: TGTGCCAGCAGCTTAGATGGGCTCAATGAGCAGTTCTTC.

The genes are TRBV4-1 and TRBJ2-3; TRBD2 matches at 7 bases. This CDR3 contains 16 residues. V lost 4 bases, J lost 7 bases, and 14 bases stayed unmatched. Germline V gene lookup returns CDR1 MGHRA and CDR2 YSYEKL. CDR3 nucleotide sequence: TGCGCCAGCAGCCTCGCGGGGGACGGGGGAACCAATACGCAGTATTTT. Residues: CASSLAGDGGTNTQYF.

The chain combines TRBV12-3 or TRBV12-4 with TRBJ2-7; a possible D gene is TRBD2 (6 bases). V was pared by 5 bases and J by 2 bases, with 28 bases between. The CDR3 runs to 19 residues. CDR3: CASSPGVGATGVPAYEQYF. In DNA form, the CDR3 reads TGTGCCAGCAGTCCAGGAGTCGGTGCGACGGGGGTTCCCGCCTACGAGCAGTACTTC.

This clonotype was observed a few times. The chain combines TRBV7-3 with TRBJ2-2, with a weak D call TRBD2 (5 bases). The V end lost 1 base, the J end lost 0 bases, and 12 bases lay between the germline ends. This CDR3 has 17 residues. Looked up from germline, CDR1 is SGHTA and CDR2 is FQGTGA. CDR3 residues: CASSLKANGANTGELFF. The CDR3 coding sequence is TGTGCCAGCAGCTTAAAGGCGAACGGGGCGAACACCGGGGAGCTGTTTTTT.

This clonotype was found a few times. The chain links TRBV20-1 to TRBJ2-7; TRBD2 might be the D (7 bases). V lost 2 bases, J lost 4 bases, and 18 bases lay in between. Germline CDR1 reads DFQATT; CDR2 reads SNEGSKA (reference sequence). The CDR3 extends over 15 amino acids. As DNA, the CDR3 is TGCAGTGCTAGAAGAAGGGGGAGGGCCATGTACGAGCAGTACTTC. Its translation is CSARRRGRAMYEQYF.

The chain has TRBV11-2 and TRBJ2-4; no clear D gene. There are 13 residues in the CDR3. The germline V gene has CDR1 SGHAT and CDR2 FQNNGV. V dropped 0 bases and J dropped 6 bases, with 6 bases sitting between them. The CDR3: CASSLDRRNIQYF. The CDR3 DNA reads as TGTGCCAGCAGCTTAGACAGGAGAAACATTCAGTACTTC.

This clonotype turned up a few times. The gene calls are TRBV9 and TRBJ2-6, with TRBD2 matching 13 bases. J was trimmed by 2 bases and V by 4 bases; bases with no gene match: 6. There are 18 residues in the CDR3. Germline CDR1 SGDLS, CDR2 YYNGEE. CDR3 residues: CASSYRLAGGAGANVLTF. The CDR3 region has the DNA TGTGCCAGCAGCTATAGACTAGCGGGGGGCGCTGGGGCCAACGTCCTGACTTTC.

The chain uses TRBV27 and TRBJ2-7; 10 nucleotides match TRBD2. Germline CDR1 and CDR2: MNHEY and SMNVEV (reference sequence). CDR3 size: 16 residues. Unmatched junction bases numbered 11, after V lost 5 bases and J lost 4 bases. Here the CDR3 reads CASSPRAGGDRYEQYF. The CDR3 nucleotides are TGTGCCAGCAGTCCAAGAGCGGGGGGGGACCGGTACGAGCAGTACTTC.

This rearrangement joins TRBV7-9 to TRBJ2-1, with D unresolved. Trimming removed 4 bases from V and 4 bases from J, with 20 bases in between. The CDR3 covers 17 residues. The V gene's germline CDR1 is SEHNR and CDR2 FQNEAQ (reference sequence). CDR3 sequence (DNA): TGTGCCAGCAGCTCAAATAGGTTGGGTCACACGTACAATGAGCAGTTCTTC. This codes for CASSSNRLGHTYNEQFF.

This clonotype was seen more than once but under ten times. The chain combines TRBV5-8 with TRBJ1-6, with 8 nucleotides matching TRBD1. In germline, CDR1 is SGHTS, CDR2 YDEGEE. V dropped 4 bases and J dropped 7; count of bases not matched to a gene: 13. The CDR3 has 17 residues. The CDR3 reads CASSLLLRGQENSPLHF. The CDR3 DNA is TGTGCCAGCAGCCTCCTGCTCCGGGGACAGGAGAATTCACCCCTCCACTTT.

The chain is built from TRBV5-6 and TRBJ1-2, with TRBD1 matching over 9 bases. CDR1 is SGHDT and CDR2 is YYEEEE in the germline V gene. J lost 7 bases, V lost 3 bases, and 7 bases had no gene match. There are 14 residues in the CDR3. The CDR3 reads CASSSQGAGIGYTF. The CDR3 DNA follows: TGTGCCAGCAGCTCACAGGGGGCGGGGATTGGCTACACCTTC.

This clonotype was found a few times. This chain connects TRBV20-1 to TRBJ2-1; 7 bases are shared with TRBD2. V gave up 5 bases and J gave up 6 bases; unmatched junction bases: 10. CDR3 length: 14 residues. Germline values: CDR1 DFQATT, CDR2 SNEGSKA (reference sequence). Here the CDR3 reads CSAWTRYGGNEQFF. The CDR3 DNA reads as TGCAGTGCTTGGACTAGATATGGAGGCAATGAGCAGTTCTTC.